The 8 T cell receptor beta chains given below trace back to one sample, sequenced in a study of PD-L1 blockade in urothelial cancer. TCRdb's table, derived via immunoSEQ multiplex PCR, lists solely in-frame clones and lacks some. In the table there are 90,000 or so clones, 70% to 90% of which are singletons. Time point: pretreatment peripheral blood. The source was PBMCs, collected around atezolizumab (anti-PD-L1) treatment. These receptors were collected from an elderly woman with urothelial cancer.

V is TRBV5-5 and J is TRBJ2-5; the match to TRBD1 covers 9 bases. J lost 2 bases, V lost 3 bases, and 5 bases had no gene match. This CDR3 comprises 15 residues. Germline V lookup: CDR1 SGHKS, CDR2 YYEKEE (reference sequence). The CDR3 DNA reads TGTGCCAGCAGCTGGGGACAGGGAAGGCAAGAGACCCAGTACTTC. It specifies CASSWGQGRQETQYF. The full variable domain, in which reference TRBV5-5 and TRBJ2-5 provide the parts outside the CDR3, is DAGVTQSPTHLIKTRGQQVTLRCSPISGHKSVSWYQQVLGQGPQFIFQYYEKEERGRGNFPDRFSARQFPNYSSELNVNALLLGDSALYLCASSWGQGRQETQYFGPGTRLLVL.

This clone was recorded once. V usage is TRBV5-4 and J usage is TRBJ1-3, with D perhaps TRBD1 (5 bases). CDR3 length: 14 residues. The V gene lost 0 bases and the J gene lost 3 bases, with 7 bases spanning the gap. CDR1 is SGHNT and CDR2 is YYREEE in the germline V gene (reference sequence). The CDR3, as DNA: TGTGCCAGCAGCTTGGGGCAGGGTGGAAACACCATATATTTT. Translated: CASSLGQGGNTIYF.

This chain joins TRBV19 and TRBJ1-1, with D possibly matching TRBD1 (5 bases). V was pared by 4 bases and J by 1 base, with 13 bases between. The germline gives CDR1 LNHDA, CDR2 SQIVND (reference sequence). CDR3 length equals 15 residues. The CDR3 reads CASSTPGGPNTEAFF. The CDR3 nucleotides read TGTGCCAGTAGTACCCCCGGGGGTCCGAACACTGAAGCTTTCTTT.

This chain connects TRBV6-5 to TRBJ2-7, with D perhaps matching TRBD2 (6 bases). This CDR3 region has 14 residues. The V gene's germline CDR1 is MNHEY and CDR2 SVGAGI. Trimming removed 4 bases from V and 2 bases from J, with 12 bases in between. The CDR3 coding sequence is TGTGCCAGCAGTTTCGGGACTGAGACCTACGAGCAGTACTTC. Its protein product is CASSFGTETYEQYF.

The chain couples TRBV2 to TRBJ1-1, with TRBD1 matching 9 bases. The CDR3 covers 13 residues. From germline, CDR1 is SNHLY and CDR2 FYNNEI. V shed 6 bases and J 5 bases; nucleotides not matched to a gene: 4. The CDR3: CASRGQGWTEAFF. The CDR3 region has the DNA TGTGCCAGCAGAGGACAGGGGTGGACTGAAGCTTTCTTT. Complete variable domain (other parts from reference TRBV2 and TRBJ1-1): EPEVTQTPSHQVTQMGQEVILRCVPISNHLYFYWYRQILGQKVEFLVSFYNNEISEKSEIFDDQFSVERPDGSNFTLKIRSTKLEDSAMYFCASRGQGWTEAFFGQGTRLTVV.

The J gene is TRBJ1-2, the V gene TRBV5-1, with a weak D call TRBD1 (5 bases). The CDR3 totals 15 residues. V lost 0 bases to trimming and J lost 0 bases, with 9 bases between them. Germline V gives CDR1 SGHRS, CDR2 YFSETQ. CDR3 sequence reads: CASSLVAGANYGYTF. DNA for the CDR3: TGCGCCAGCAGCTTGGTAGCGGGGGCTAACTATGGCTACACCTTC.

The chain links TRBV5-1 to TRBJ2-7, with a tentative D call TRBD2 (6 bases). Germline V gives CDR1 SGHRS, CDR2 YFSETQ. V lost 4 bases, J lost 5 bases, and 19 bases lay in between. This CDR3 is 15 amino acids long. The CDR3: CASSPVRARENEQYF. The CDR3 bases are TGCGCCAGCAGCCCGGTCCGGGCGCGGGAAAACGAGCAGTACTTC.

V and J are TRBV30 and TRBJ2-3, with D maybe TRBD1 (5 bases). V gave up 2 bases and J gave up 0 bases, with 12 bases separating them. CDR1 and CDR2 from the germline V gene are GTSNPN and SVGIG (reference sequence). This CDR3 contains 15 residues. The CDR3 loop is CAWSSLTVSTDTQYF. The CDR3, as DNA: TGTGCCTGGAGTTCTCTGACAGTTAGCACAGATACGCAGTATTTT. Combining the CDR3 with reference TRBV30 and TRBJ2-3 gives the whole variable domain SQTIHQWPATLVQPVGSPLSLECTVEGTSNPNLYWYRQAAGRGLQLLFYSVGIGQISSEVPQNLSASRPQDRQFILSSKKLLLSDSGFYLCAWSSLTVSTDTQYFGPGTRLTVL.